The next 3 T cell receptor beta chains were all read from a single sample in a study of blood T cell repertoires in COVID-19. The assay was immunoSEQ multiplex PCR, and TCRdb's table has in-frame clones only and misses some. The sample holds more than 300,000 clones, 88% seen once. Specimen: PBMCs or T cells enriched from blood (not recorded which). The receptors shown here come from a woman aged 18-29 years who had recovered from COVID-19.

This chain connects TRBV2 to TRBJ1-2; 9 nucleotides match TRBD1. Germline lookup yields CDR1 SNHLY and CDR2 FYNNEI. This CDR3 has 15 amino acids. J gave up 8 bases and V 4 bases, and 11 bases lay outside the gene matches. The CDR3 nucleotides read TGTGCCAGCAGTGCCTTGGGACAGGGAATCGGGGGCTACACCTTC. Its protein product is CASSALGQGIGGYTF.

This sequence joins TRBV18 and TRBJ1-5, with D unclear. This CDR3 has 14 amino acids. CDR1 and CDR2 from the germline V gene are KGHSH and LQKENI. Trimming removed 3 bases at V and 4 bases at J, with 10 bases between. CDR3: CASSPVDSNQPQHF. The CDR3 coding sequence is TGTGCCAGCTCACCCGTCGACTCGAATCAGCCCCAGCATTTT. The full variable domain, rest sourced from reference TRBV18 and TRBJ1-5, is NAGVMQNPRHLVRRRGQEARLRCSPMKGHSHVYWYRQLPEEGLKFMVYLQKENIIDESGMPKERFSAEFPKEGPSILRIQQVVRGDSAAYFCASSPVDSNQPQHFGDGTRLSIL.

The chain combines TRBV20-1 with TRBJ1-4; TRBD1 aligns across 9 bases. Trimming at V came to 3 bases and at J to 8 bases, leaving 10 bases not matched to a gene. CDR1 and CDR2 (germline): DFQATT, SNEGSKA (reference sequence). This CDR3 contains 15 residues. CDR3 nucleotides: TGCAGTGCTAGTACCCCGGACAGGGGAGGGGAAAAACTGTTTTTT. Translation: CSASTPDRGGEKLFF.